Below, one TCR beta chain is given with its context. Its target is not known. The sample originates from a study of graft-versus-host responses after intestinal transplantation. Across the study: Isolated intestinal, liver-intestinal, or multivisceral transplants had been given to the recipients. After anti-thymocyte globulin induction, recipients took tacrolimus and steroids for about 3 years.

The CDR3 runs to 16 residues. Profiling relied on immunoSEQ multiplex PCR, and the TCRdb table lists in-frame clones only, not all of them. The sample records around 77,000 clones, 85% to 95% being singletons. The rearrangement uses TRBV21-1 and TRBJ2-1. TRBV21-1 is recorded as a pseudogene. This clonotype was obtained from a human donor who received an intestinal transplant. The sequencing here drew on unstimulated CD8+ T cells sorted from spleen or lymph node cells, taken before intestinal transplant. Here the CDR3 DNA reads TGTGCCAGCAGCAAAAGTGAGGGGTCCTCCTACAATGAGCAGTTCTTC. This gives the protein CASSKSEGSSYNEQFF.